This T cell receptor (beta chain) was sequenced for a study of cytotoxic CD8 clonotypes in ibrutinib-treated CLL. Study-wide context: There were 11 relapsed/refractory patients and approximately 16 treatment-naive patients, and around 17 were IGHV unmutated. Roughly 25 partial and 2 complete responses; at median roughly 67 months, approximately 14 remitted, roughly 12 progressed. Findings and caveats of the study: Before falling back toward baseline at progression, clonality had risen at the time of ibrutinib response.

The trim removed 4 bases at V and 4 bases at J, leaving 3 bases unmatched. The length of the CDR3 is 14 residues. Germline assignment: CDR1 SGHRS and CDR2 YFSETQ. Using immunoSEQ multiplex PCR, the repertoire was profiled, and TCRdb retains in-frame clones only, with some absent. Of roughly 24,000 clones listed, roughly 68% are singletons. A note on this clone: What it recognizes is unknown.

This TCR was recovered from a human donor with chronic lymphocytic leukemia. The sample consisted of PBMCs, taken after 24 months of ibrutinib treatment. The rearrangement joins TRBV5-1 to TRBJ1-1; 11 bases are a match to TRBD1. This CDR3 reads CASSQGTGGTEAFF. The CDR3 DNA reads TGCGCCAGCAGCCAGGGGACAGGGGGCACTGAAGCTTTCTTT.